The T cell receptor beta chain described here comes from a study of cytomegalovirus exposure and HLA in healthy donors. This clone was detected only once. This CDR3 has 15 amino acids. V trimming: 1 base; J trimming: 5 bases; junction bases outside the gene matches: 8. The germline V gene has CDR1 SGHDT and CDR2 YYEEEE. Clones were read by immunoSEQ multiplex PCR, and TCRdb kept only the in-frame ones, dropping some. The data contain more than 70,000 clones, about 95% of them singletons. Sequencing was carried out using PBMCs. This chain uses TRBV5-6 with TRBJ2-7; 8 bases are shared with TRBD2. This receptor was taken from a man younger than 35 in good health and CMV-seropositive. The CDR3, as DNA: TGTGCCAGCAGCTTGCAGCGGGAGTCGGGCGACGAGCAGTACTTC. Translation: CASSLQRESGDEQYF. The full variable domain, its missing parts supplied by reference TRBV5-6 and TRBJ2-7, is DAGVTQSPTHLIKTRGQQVTLRCSPKSGHDTVSWYQQALGQGPQFIFQYYEEEERQRGNFPDRFSGHQFPNYSSELNVNALLLGDSALYLCASSLQRESGDEQYFGPGTRLTVT.